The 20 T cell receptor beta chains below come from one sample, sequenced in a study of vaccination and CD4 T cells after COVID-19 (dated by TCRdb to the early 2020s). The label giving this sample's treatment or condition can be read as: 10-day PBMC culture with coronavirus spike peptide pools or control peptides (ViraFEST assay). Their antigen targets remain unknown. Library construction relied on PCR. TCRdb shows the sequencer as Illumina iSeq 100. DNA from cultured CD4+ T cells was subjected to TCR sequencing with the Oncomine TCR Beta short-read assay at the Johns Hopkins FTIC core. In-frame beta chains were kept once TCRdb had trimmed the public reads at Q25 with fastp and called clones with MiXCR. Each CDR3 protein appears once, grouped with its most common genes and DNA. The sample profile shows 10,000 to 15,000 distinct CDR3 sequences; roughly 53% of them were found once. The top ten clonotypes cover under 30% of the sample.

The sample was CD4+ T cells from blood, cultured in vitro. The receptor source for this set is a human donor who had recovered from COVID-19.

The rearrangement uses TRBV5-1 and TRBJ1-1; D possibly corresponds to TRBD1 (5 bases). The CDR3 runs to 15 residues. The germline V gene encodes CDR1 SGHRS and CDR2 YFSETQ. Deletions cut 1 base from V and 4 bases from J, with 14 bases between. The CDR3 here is CASSLSTGPITEAFF. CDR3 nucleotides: TGCGCCAGCAGCTTGAGTACGGGACCTATCACTGAAGCTTTCTTT. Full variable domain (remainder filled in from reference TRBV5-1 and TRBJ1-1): KAGVTQTPRYLIKTRGQQVTLSCSPISGHRSVSWYQQTPGQGLQFLFEYFSETQRNKGNFPGRFSGRQFSNSRSEMNVSTLELGDSALYLCASSLSTGPITEAFFGQGTRLTVV.

The CDR3 sequence is CAIRRTSSGNTIYF. DNA of the CDR3: TGTGCCATCAGGAGGACCAGCTCTGGAAACACCATATATTTT. The chain links TRBV10-3 to TRBJ1-3; D is uncertain. V was clipped by 6 bases and J by 0 bases, with 9 bases between them. CDR1 is ENHRY and CDR2 is SYGVKD in the germline V gene. CDR3 length equals 14 residues.

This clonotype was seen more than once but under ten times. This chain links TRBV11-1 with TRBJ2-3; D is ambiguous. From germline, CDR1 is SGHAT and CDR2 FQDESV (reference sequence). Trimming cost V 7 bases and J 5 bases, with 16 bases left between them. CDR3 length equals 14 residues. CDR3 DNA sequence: TGTGCCAGCACCAAAGATAGTTACGGAGATACGCAGTATTTT. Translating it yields CASTKDSYGDTQYF.

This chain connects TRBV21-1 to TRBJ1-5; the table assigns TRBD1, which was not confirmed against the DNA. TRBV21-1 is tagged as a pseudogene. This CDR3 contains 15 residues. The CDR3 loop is CASSKAPRTDQPQHF. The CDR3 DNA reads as TGTGCCAGCAGTAAGGCCCCCAGGACAGATCAGCCCCAGCATTTT.

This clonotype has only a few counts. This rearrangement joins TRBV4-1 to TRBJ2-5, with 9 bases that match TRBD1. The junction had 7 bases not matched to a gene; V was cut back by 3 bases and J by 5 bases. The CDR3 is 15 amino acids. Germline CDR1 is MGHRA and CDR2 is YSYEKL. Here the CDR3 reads CASSHRTGGRETQYF. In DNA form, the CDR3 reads TGCGCCAGCAGCCATCGCACAGGGGGCAGGGAGACCCAGTACTTC.

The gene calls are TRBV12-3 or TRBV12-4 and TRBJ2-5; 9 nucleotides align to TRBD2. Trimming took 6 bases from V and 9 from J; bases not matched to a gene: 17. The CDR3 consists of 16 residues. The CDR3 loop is CASSSVVAGVQRAQYF. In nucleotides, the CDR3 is TGTGCCAGCAGCTCGGTGGTAGCGGGGGTCCAGCGGGCCCAGTACTTC.

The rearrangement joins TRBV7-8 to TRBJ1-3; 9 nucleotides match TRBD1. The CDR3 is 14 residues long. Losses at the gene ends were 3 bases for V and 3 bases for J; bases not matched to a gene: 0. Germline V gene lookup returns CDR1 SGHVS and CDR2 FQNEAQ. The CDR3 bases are TGTGCCAGCAGCTTGACAGGGGGTGGAAACACCATATATTTT. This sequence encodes CASSLTGGGNTIYF.

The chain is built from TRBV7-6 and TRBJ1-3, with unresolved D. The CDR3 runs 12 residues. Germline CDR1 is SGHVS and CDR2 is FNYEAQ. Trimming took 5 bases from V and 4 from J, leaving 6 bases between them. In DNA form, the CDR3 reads TGTGCCAGCAGCGGATCGGGAAACACCATATATTTT. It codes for CASSGSGNTIYF.

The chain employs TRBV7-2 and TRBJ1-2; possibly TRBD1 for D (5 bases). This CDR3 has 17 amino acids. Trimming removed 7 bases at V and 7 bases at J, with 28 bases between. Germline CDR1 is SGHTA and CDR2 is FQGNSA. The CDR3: CASTAYVVVGDGGGYTF. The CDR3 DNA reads TGTGCCAGCACCGCTTACGTGGTAGTAGGGGATGGAGGTGGCTACACCTTC.

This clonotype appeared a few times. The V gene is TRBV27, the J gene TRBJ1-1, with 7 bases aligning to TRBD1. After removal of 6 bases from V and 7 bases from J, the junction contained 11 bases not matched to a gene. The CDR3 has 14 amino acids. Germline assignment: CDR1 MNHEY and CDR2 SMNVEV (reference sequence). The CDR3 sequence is CASSLGPGQFEAFF. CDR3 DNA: TGTGCCAGCAGCTTGGGTCCGGGACAGTTTGAAGCTTTCTTT.

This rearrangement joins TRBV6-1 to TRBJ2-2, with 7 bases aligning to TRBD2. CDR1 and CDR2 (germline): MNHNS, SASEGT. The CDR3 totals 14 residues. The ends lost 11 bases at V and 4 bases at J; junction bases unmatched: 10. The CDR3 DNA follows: TGTGCCGGGAGGGTAGAGGCGGCCACCGGGGAGCTGTTTTTT. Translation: CAGRVEAATGELFF.

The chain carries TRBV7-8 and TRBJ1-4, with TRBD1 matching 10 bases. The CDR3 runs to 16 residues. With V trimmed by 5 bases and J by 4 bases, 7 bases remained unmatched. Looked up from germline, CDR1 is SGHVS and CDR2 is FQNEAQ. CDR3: CASSGGQGVYNEKLFF. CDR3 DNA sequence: TGTGCCAGCAGCGGAGGACAGGGGGTATATAATGAAAAACTGTTTTTT.

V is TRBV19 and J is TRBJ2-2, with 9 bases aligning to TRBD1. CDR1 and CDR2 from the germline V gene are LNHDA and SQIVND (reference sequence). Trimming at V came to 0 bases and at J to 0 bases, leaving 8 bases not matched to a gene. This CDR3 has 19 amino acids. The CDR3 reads CASSIDRTGAEANTGELFF. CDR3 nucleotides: TGTGCCAGTAGTATAGATCGGACAGGGGCGGAAGCGAACACCGGGGAGCTGTTTTTT.

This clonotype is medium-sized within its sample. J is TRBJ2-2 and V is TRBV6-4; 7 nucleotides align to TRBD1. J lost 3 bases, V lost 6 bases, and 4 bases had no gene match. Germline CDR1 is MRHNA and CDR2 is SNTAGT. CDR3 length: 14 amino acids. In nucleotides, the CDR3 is TGTGCCAGCAGCCAGGACAGGTACACCGGGGAGCTGTTTTTT. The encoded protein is CASSQDRYTGELFF.

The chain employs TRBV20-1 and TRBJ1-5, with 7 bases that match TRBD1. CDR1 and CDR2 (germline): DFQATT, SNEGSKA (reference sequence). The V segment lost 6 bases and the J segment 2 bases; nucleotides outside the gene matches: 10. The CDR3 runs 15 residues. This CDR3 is CSATRGPEGNQPQHF. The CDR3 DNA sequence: TGCAGTGCGACAAGGGGGCCAGAGGGCAATCAGCCCCAGCATTTT.

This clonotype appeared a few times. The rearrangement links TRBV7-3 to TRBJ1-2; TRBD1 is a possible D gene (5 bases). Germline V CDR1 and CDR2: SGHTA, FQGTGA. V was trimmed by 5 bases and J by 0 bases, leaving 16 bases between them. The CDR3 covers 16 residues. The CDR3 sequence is CASSPGRGLANYGYTF. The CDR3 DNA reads TGTGCCAGCAGCCCGGGACGGGGACTAGCTAACTATGGCTACACCTTC. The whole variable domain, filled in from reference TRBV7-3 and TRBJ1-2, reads GAGVSQTPSNKVTEKGKYVELRCDPISGHTALYWYRQSLGQGPEFLIYFQGTGAADDSGLPNDRFFAVRPEGSVSTLKIQRTERGDSAVYLCASSPGRGLANYGYTFGSGTRLTVV.

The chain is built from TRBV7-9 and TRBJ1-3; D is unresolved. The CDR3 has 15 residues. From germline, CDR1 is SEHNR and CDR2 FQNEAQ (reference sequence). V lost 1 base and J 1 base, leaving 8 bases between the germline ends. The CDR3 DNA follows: TGTGCCAGCAGCTTAGTGGGAGCGTCTGGAAACACCATATATTTT. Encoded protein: CASSLVGASGNTIYF.

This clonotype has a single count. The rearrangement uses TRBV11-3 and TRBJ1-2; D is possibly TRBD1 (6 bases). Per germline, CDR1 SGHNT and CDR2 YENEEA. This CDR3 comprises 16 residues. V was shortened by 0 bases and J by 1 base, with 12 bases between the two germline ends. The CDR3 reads CASSLEGRGGNYGYTF. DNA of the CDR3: TGTGCCAGCAGCTTAGAGGGGAGAGGGGGTAACTATGGCTACACCTTC.

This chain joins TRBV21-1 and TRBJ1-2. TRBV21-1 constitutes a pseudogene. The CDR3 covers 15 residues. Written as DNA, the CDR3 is TGTGCCAGCAGCCGAGGGGAGGGTAGGAGCTATGGCTACACCTTC. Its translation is CASSRGEGRSYGYTF.

CDR3 protein: CASSPVEGQRHTEAFF. The CDR3, as DNA: TGTGCCAGCTCACCGGTCGAGGGACAGCGTCACACTGAAGCTTTCTTT. This chain uses TRBV18 with TRBJ1-1; 7 nucleotides agree with TRBD1. Germline V lookup: CDR1 KGHSH, CDR2 LQKENI. Trimming at V came to 3 bases and at J to 3 bases, leaving 10 bases not matched to a gene. This CDR3 is built from 16 residues.